These 29 T cell receptor beta chains were all obtained from the same sample, sequenced in a study of CD8 T cells in Susac syndrome (dated by TCRdb to between 2018 and 2020). The library relied on the immunoSEQ multiplex PCR assay. RNA was extracted with the RNeasy kit and about 0.5 to 1 ug was reverse transcribed using random hexamers. Clones were called with MiXCR by TCRdb after fastp trimmed the public reads at Q25, and only in-frame beta chains were retained. Each entry is one CDR3 protein sequence, shown with its most common DNA and genes. The sample includes about 83,000 distinct CDR3 sequences, with 95% observed a single time. Roughly 0.44% of the sample is taken by the ten largest. Sequencing was done on a sample of CD8+ T cells from PBMCs. These receptors all come from a human donor with Susac syndrome.

This clonotype appeared once. The CDR3 here is CASNQGMGNQPQHF. For the CDR3, the DNA is TGTGCCAGTAATCAGGGTATGGGCAATCAGCCCCAGCATTTT. The chain recombines TRBV19 with TRBJ1-5, with D possibly matching TRBD1 (5 bases). Germline CDR1 is LNHDA and CDR2 is SQIVND (reference sequence). Trimming stripped 7 bases from V and 2 bases from J, with 12 bases between. CDR3 length: 14 residues.

The rearrangement uses TRBV20-1 and TRBJ1-2, with unresolved D. The CDR3 runs to 13 residues. Germline CDR1 and CDR2: DFQATT and SNEGSKA (reference sequence). V lost 0 bases, J lost 8 bases, and 13 bases lay in between. The CDR3 spells CSARDGSPGGYTF. In nucleotides, the CDR3 is TGCAGTGCTAGAGATGGTTCCCCGGGCGGCTACACCTTC.

The chain couples TRBV30 to TRBJ2-7; no clear D gene. This CDR3 contains 14 residues. Germline CDR1 is GTSNPN and CDR2 is SVGIG (reference sequence). V lost 3 bases to trimming and J lost 0 bases, with 12 bases between them. CDR3: CAWSVGIGSYEQYF. As DNA, the CDR3 is TGTGCCTGGAGCGTGGGTATCGGCTCCTACGAGCAGTACTTC.

This sequence joins TRBV20-1 and TRBJ2-3; 7 positions match TRBD2. With V trimmed by 5 bases and J by 2 bases, 4 bases remained unmatched. The CDR3 consists of 13 residues. Germline CDR1 and CDR2: DFQATT and SNEGSKA (reference sequence). CDR3 sequence (DNA): TGCAGTGCTCGGGACTACTCCACAGATACGCAGTATTTT. It translates to CSARDYSTDTQYF.

The V and J genes are TRBV13 and TRBJ2-5; D possibly uses TRBD1 or TRBD2 (6 bases each). Germline V gene data show CDR1 as PRHDT and CDR2 as FYEKMQ (reference sequence). There are 12 residues in the CDR3. The V gene lost 6 bases and the J gene lost 5 bases, with 10 bases spanning the gap. Written as DNA, the CDR3 is TGTGCCAGCAGTAGGGGGGAGGAGACCCAGTACTTC. Amino acid sequence: CASSRGEETQYF.

The chain uses TRBV14 and TRBJ1-2; no reliable D call. V lost 1 base and J 8 bases, leaving 14 bases between the germline ends. Germline values: CDR1 SGHDN, CDR2 FVKESK. CDR3 length: 14 amino acids. CDR3 loop: CASSQVGDFGGYTF. The CDR3 region has the DNA TGTGCCAGCAGCCAAGTCGGAGATTTCGGGGGCTACACCTTC.

This clonotype was seen only once. The chain joins TRBV30 to TRBJ1-1; 7 bases align to TRBD1. This CDR3 comprises 18 residues. Trimming at V came to 2 bases and at J to 9 bases, leaving 24 bases not matched to a gene. Germline V gives CDR1 GTSNPN, CDR2 SVGIG (reference sequence). CDR3 nucleotide sequence: TGTGCCTGGAGTACGACCAAAATTCAAGACAGGGTGGTGGGTCAAGCTTTCTTT. Amino acid sequence: CAWSTTKIQDRVVGQAFF.

V usage is TRBV5-6 and J usage is TRBJ2-7; unclear D gene. The length of the CDR3 is 14 residues. From germline, CDR1 is SGHDT and CDR2 YYEEEE. V was trimmed by 2 bases and J by 0 bases, leaving 9 bases between them. Here the CDR3 reads CASSFGSFSYEQYF. Here the CDR3 DNA reads TGTGCCAGCAGCTTCGGGTCCTTCTCCTACGAGCAGTACTTC.

This chain connects TRBV20-1 to TRBJ2-1, with 10 bases matching TRBD2. The CDR3 runs to 15 residues. After removal of 3 bases from V and 2 bases from J, the junction contained 4 bases not matched to a gene. Germline CDR1 reads DFQATT; CDR2 reads SNEGSKA (reference sequence). The CDR3 DNA reads TGCAGTGCTAGTCTACTAGCGGGAACCTACAATGAGCAGTTCTTC. Translated: CSASLLAGTYNEQFF.

The rearrangement uses TRBV15 and TRBJ2-7; 8 bases are shared with TRBD1. CDR1 is LNHNV, CDR2 YYDKDF, per germline (reference sequence). The CDR3 length is 14 residues. V shed 3 bases, J shed 2 bases, and the junction held 3 bases outside the gene matches. CDR3: CATSRTGVPYEQYF. CDR3 coding DNA: TGTGCCACCAGCAGGACAGGGGTTCCCTACGAGCAGTACTTC.

The J gene is TRBJ2-6, the V gene TRBV5-1; D is perhaps TRBD2 (5 bases). V dropped 3 bases and J dropped 0 bases, with 13 bases sitting between them. CDR3 length: 17 residues. In germline, CDR1 is SGHRS, CDR2 YFSETQ. This CDR3 reads CASSSDWRSSGANVLTF. CDR3 in DNA: TGCGCCAGCAGCTCGGACTGGAGAAGCTCTGGGGCCAACGTCCTGACTTTC.

V is TRBV14 and J is TRBJ2-7; 8 bases align to TRBD1. V trimming: 6 bases; J trimming: 3 bases; junction bases outside the gene matches: 4. There are 13 residues in the CDR3. The germline V gene encodes CDR1 SGHDN and CDR2 FVKESK. CDR3 in amino acids: CASSRTGGYEQYF. CDR3 DNA: TGTGCCAGCAGTCGTACAGGGGGCTACGAGCAGTACTTC.

The chain is built from TRBV2 and TRBJ2-1; TRBD1 agrees at 9 bases. V was clipped by 8 bases and J by 4 bases; unmatched bases: 6. The CDR3 totals 14 residues. Germline values: CDR1 SNHLY, CDR2 FYNNEI. DNA for the CDR3: TGTGCCAGCGATGGGACAGGGAAGTACAATGAGCAGTTCTTC. It encodes CASDGTGKYNEQFF. The whole variable domain, remainder taken from reference TRBV2 and TRBJ2-1, is EPEVTQTPSHQVTQMGQEVILRCVPISNHLYFYWYRQILGQKVEFLVSFYNNEISEKSEIFDDQFSVERPDGSNFTLKIRSTKLEDSAMYFCASDGTGKYNEQFFGPGTRLTVL.

This clonotype has only one observation. The V and J genes are TRBV29-1 and TRBJ2-3; 13 positions match TRBD2. The V gene end was trimmed by 7 bases and the J gene end by 3 bases; junction bases not matched to a gene: 16. The CDR3 runs to 18 residues. In germline, CDR1 is SQVTM, CDR2 ANQGSEA. This chain's CDR3 is CSAHVNGGLAGRTDTQYF. CDR3 nucleotide sequence: TGCAGCGCGCATGTCAATGGGGGACTAGCGGGAAGGACAGATACGCAGTATTTT.

This chain links TRBV6-2 or TRBV6-3 with TRBJ2-7, with 7 bases lining up with TRBD2. J lost 2 bases, V lost 5 bases, and 12 bases had no gene match. Germline lookup yields CDR1 MNHEY and CDR2 SVGEGT. The CDR3 is 16 amino acids. The CDR3 spells CASSPLGLADTYEQYF. CDR3 coding DNA: TGTGCCAGCAGTCCCCTGGGCCTAGCGGACACCTACGAGCAGTACTTC.

V and J are TRBV15 and TRBJ2-3, with D perhaps TRBD2 (6 bases). The ends were cut back, 0 bases at V and 1 base at J, with 11 bases in the middle. This CDR3 has 16 residues. Per the germline V gene, CDR1 is LNHNV and CDR2 is YYDKDF (reference sequence). CDR3 in amino acids: CATSRDRIAGTDTQYF. CDR3 DNA: TGTGCCACCAGCAGAGATCGGATAGCGGGCACAGATACGCAGTATTTT.

The J gene is TRBJ2-5, the V gene TRBV7-9, with D uncertain. Trimming shortened V by 2 bases and J by 5 bases, and 9 bases separated the two germline ends. Per germline, CDR1 SEHNR and CDR2 FQNEAQ (reference sequence). The CDR3 loop spans 13 amino acids. CDR3: CASSLPNVETQYF. The CDR3 DNA reads TGTGCCAGCAGCTTACCGAACGTGGAGACCCAGTACTTC.

The chain uses TRBV27 and TRBJ1-5, with D unresolved. The CDR3 has 13 residues. CDR1 is MNHEY and CDR2 is SMNVEV in the germline V gene (reference sequence). V was clipped by 5 bases and J by 7 bases, with 12 bases between them. The CDR3 coding sequence is TGTGCCAGCAGTACCGCGGGAGGGCAGCCCCAGCATTTT. As protein: CASSTAGGQPQHF.

The rearrangement uses TRBV29-1 and TRBJ2-7, with a weak D call TRBD2 (6 bases). V was pared by 5 bases and J by 2 bases, with 19 bases between. The germline gives CDR1 SQVTM, CDR2 ANQGSEA. The CDR3 has 15 amino acids. The CDR3 here is CSVYVSGGATYEQYF. The CDR3, as DNA: TGCAGCGTTTACGTAAGCGGAGGGGCTACCTACGAGCAGTACTTC.

The chain joins TRBV30 to TRBJ2-7; 10 positions agree with TRBD1. Germline CDR1 and CDR2: GTSNPN and SVGIG (reference sequence). The CDR3 is made up of 14 amino acids. The trim removed 2 bases at V and 2 bases at J, leaving 3 bases unmatched. The CDR3 DNA is TGTGCCTGGAGTACCGGGACAGGGGCCTACGAGCAGTACTTC. Amino acid sequence: CAWSTGTGAYEQYF.

The chain couples TRBV5-6 to TRBJ2-1; TRBD2 aligns across 10 bases. The CDR3 length is 17 residues. V trimming: 1 base; J trimming: 5 bases; junction bases outside the gene matches: 9. Germline V CDR1 and CDR2: SGHDT, YYEEEE. CDR3 nucleotide sequence: TGTGCCAGCAGCTTGTTCTCAGCGGGAGGGCCCGACAATGAGCAGTTCTTC. Translation: CASSLFSAGGPDNEQFF.

The J gene is TRBJ2-7, the V gene TRBV5-1, with D possibly matching TRBD1 (6 bases). Germline V gene data show CDR1 as SGHRS and CDR2 as YFSETQ. The CDR3 runs 15 residues. Trimming removed 4 bases at V and 3 bases at J, with 17 bases between. CDR3 region: CASSLRDKGDYEQYF. In DNA form, the CDR3 reads TGCGCCAGCAGCCTCCGGGACAAAGGGGACTACGAGCAGTACTTC.

The chain couples TRBV6-6 to TRBJ2-1; possible D gene TRBD1, 6 bases. Per the germline V gene, CDR1 is MNHNY and CDR2 is SVGAGI (reference sequence). Trimming took 2 bases from V and 6 from J, leaving 11 bases between them. This CDR3 comprises 14 residues. CDR3: CASSYATGSNEQFF. DNA for the CDR3: TGTGCCAGCAGTTACGCCACAGGGTCCAATGAGCAGTTCTTC.

This clonotype has just one count. The chain is built from TRBV5-6 and TRBJ2-7; D is unresolved. V lost 0 bases to trimming and J lost 2 bases, with 6 bases between them. Germline V gene sequence: CDR1 SGHDT, CDR2 YYEEEE. The CDR3 has 13 residues. This CDR3 is CASSLGSAYEQYF. The CDR3 DNA is TGTGCCAGCAGCTTGGGTTCCGCCTACGAGCAGTACTTC.

The genes are TRBV5-6 and TRBJ1-1; D gene uncertain. Deletions cut 0 bases from V and 4 bases from J, with 7 bases between. Germline V gene sequence: CDR1 SGHDT, CDR2 YYEEEE. The length of the CDR3 is 13 residues. This CDR3 reads CASSLGASTEAFF. In DNA, the CDR3 is TGTGCCAGCAGCTTGGGTGCGTCCACTGAAGCTTTCTTT.

The chain links TRBV6-4 to TRBJ2-3, with TRBD2 matching 7 bases. Losses at the gene ends were 5 bases for V and 1 base for J; bases not matched to a gene: 9. The CDR3 consists of 16 residues. Germline V gene data show CDR1 as MRHNA and CDR2 as SNTAGT. CDR3 protein: CASSPRSGGGTDTQYF. Written as DNA, the CDR3 is TGTGCCAGCAGTCCGCGATCGGGAGGAGGCACAGATACGCAGTATTTT.

The CDR3 DNA reads as TGTGCCAGCAGTTTGTTGGGGATAACTCTCTACGAGCAGTACTTC. The encoded protein is CASSLLGITLYEQYF. The chain links TRBV27 to TRBJ2-7; no firm D call. Trimming removed 3 bases at V and 3 bases at J, with 15 bases between. The CDR3 has 15 residues. The germline V gene has CDR1 MNHEY and CDR2 SMNVEV (reference sequence).

The sample holds one count of this clonotype. The genes are TRBV29-1 and TRBJ2-2; D remains unclear. V was pared by 4 bases and J by 2 bases, with 14 bases between. Looked up from germline, CDR1 is SQVTM and CDR2 is ANQGSEA. The CDR3 extends over 15 amino acids. Here the CDR3 DNA reads TGCAGCGTTGTCCAGAGCCAGGATAACACCGGGGAGCTGTTTTTT. Encoded protein: CSVVQSQDNTGELFF.

This chain uses TRBV5-1 with TRBJ2-3; 12 bases agree with TRBD2. Per the germline V gene, CDR1 is SGHRS and CDR2 is YFSETQ. The V and J ends lost 4 bases and 4 bases, in that order; junction bases with no gene match: 7. The CDR3 has 16 amino acids. DNA for the CDR3: TGCGCCAGCAGCCTCGACCTAGCGGGAGGGCCAGATACGCAGTATTTT. This codes for CASSLDLAGGPDTQYF.